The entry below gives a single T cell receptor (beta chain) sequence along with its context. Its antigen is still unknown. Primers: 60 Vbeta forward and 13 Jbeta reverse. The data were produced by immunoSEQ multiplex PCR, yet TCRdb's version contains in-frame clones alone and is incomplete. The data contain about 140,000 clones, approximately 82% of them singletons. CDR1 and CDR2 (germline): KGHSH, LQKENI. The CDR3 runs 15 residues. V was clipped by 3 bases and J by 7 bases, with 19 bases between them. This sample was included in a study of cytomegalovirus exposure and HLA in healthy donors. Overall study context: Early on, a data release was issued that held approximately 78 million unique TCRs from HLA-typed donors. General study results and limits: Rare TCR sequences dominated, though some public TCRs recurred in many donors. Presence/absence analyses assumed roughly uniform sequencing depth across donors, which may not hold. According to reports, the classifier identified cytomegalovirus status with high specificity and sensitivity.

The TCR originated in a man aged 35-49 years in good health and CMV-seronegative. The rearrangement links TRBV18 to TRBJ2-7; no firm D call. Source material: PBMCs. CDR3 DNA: TGTGCCAGCTCACCCTCCGGAGACGCTCTCGGGGAGCAGTACTTC. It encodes CASSPSGDALGEQYF.